This T cell receptor (beta chain) was sequenced for a study of blood T cell repertoires in COVID-19. Study summary: The United States, Italy and Spain were the sources of the acute and convalescent COVID-19 samples. The cDNA or gDNA used as material had been derived from T cells, B-cell-depleted T cells, or PBMCs.

In the authors' workflow: Estimation of nucleated cell counts relied on the amplification of reference gene primers. Here immunoSEQ multiplex PCR was the method, and the copy in TCRdb shows in-frame clones only, minus some. That table is the source of V, J and clone size, and D and trimming were worked out from the DNA. The table lists about 280,000 clones, around 86% of them singletons. Germline V gene lookup returns CDR1 SGDLS and CDR2 YYNGEE. With 6 bases clipped from V and 7 bases from J, the junction kept 10 bases outside the gene matches. The CDR3 is 14 amino acids. Sequences were obtained from peripheral blood. The origin of this receptor is a woman in her twenties or thirties who had recovered from COVID-19. The chain couples TRBV9 to TRBJ2-1; 7 nucleotides match TRBD2. The CDR3 DNA sequence: TGTGCCAGCACCCCTTGGGGCGGGAGTAATGAGCAGTTCTTC. Translated: CASTPWGGSNEQFF.